The subject of this entry is one T cell receptor beta chain. It lacks a known antigen. Qualities for individual bases were not recorded, and no much larger clone is one base off. In total, approximately 690 healthy bone marrow donors made up the cohort. All cohort members were sampled while nominally healthy, although unrecorded immune exposures were likely present. The donor was CMV seropositive and belonged to the group of 250 to 300 seropositive cohort members. A peripheral blood sample was collected from each donor, and TCR beta sequencing was performed on peripheral blood mononuclear cells. Genomic DNA extraction from the blood cell samples was performed with the Qiagen DNeasy Blood Extraction Kit. The data belong to a study of cytomegalovirus exposure and HLA in healthy donors (dated by TCRdb to about 2017). A note on the overall study: An earlier analysis of 550 to 700 of the donors reported 276 Gb of sequence data and 120 million or so unique TCR beta sequences from 190 million or so T cells. The number of typed donors differed by locus: about 620-640 for A, B, C, DRB1 and DQB1; 500 to 550 for DQA1; 606 for DPA1; and roughly 450 for DPB1. To predict cytomegalovirus infection status, the study brought together high-throughput TCR immunosequencing, statistical association of individual TCRs with disease status, and machine learning. Of the roughly 420 genotyped donors, 75% to 85% were placed in the genetic ancestry cluster associated with self-reported Caucasian donors. Roughly 5 DR-DQ haplotypes were treated as single units for association and clustering because of strong linkage in the cohort. On average, roughly 240,000 unique TCR beta nucleotide sequences were sequenced per donor among more than 350 genotyped donors of the cohort, with roughly 18% of those sequences being non-productive. An earlier analysis of around 540 of the donors applied high-throughput TCR beta sequencing to assess whether each TCR beta V gene segment acted as functional or pseudogenic. Donor age, sex, ethnicity and CMV serostatus were collected together with the repertoire data. A later analysis re-analyzed previously published TCR beta repertoires from roughly 630 donors and added high-resolution HLA genotyping to study TCR occurrence patterns. Rather than using new phenotypic data, the later analysis identified candidate immune exposures from TCR beta sequences and from how often those sequences occurred across donors. A separate validation cohort of roughly 120 different subjects was used in addition to the 666-subject first cohort. Genome-wide SNP genotypes for about 65% of the roughly 670 donors were used in a later genetic analysis, which treated that subset as a discovery cohort. All discovery cohort repertoires had been generated on a single sequencing platform. HLA typing covered class I and class II loci at four-digit resolution. The aim of the study was to test whether cataloging public T cell receptors could identify signatures of past pathogen exposure. The study profiled the T cell repertoires of 550 to 700 subjects by immunosequencing and related them to cytomegalovirus serostatus. An early release that covered more than 550 HLA-typed donors contained around 300 gigabases of sequencing data and about 84 million unique TCR sequences.

Ends trimmed: V by 4 bases, J by 4 bases; bases unmatched to a gene: 2. CDR1 SGHRS and CDR2 YFSETQ are derived from the germline V gene. The CDR3 sequence holds 14 residues, the cysteine and phenylalanine included. Left in the record is the CDR3 DNA by itself, 42 bases read in frame from the first base. Beyond this particular receptor, the publication reports: A few of the identified cytomegalovirus-associated TCR beta chains were confirmed in vitro to be specific for cytomegalovirus antigens. It was suggested by the authors that the approach could potentially be generalized to other disease states and immunological phenotypes. Some IMGT-functional V segments, including TRBV6-2 and TRBV6-3, could not be told apart with the 87-base-pair reads, so those segments were excluded. A further reported finding was that TCR beta sequences accurately predicted the HLA-A and HLA-B alleles for most subjects in the first cohort. Roughly uniform sequencing depth across donors was assumed in presence/absence analyses, although this assumption may not hold. For the cohort, immune exposure information was limited to CMV serostatus. Most CMV-associated TCR beta chains appeared to be HLA-restricted in a later analysis, and the HLA associations seemed to be driven largely by CMV exposure. Over 15 rarely observed V segments, including chromosome 9 orphons, were excluded from the earlier analysis of a few hundred of the donors because counts were too low. When HLA alleles, especially DR and DQ, strongly co-occurred, attributing TCR associations to individual alleles was difficult. In an earlier analysis of more than 500 of the donors, most TCR beta V segments appeared in productive rearrangements about 87% or about 30% of the time, broadly matching IMGT annotations. In a later analysis, HLA-associated TCR beta chains were found to be more clonally expanded and to have lower generation probabilities than equally common non-associated chains. Cytomegalovirus status was reported to be diagnosed by the classifier with high specificity and sensitivity in both the original and validation cohorts. This cohort had only TCR beta chains sequenced, and the lack of alpha or paired-chain data limited which features could be detected. Correlated functional status among segregating V segments might be attributable to linkage disequilibrium, but an unknown experimental factor could not be ruled out. In a later genetic analysis, a missense DCLRE1C variant was associated with V-gene and J-gene trimming of TCR beta chains, and the association was replicated in an independent cohort. At a false discovery rate of 0.05, a later analysis linked fewer than 20,000 TCR beta sequences to specific HLA alleles. Because HLA typing was missing for some donors at each locus, association tests included only the typed subset. According to a later analysis, parvovirus B19, influenza, CMV and Epstein-Barr virus appeared linked to several top co-occurrence clusters. While some public TCRs were present in many individuals, most TCR sequences turned up only very rarely across donors. A group of highly shared sequence variants was considered likely to be a technical artifact of the sequencing pipeline. In a later genetic analysis, fewer N-insertions in productive TCRs were reported among donors in an Asian-associated ancestry cluster than the approximately 670-donor mean. In a later analysis, TCR association rates were found to vary across HLA loci, with the most associated TCRs seen for DRB1 alleles and the fewest for HLA-C alleles. The study listed over 150 TCR beta chains as associated with cytomegalovirus.

Library preparation employed the immunoSEQ multiplex PCR assay. For the multiplex PCR, a mixture combining 60 forward primers for TCR Vbeta segments and 13 reverse primers for TCR Jbeta segments was used. The CDR3 region of rearranged TCR beta genes was amplified from genomic DNA with a multiplex PCR assay. Amplified TCR beta libraries were sequenced as 87-base-pair reads on the Illumina HiSeq System. Turning to the authors' computational methods: A later analysis counted about 80 million unique TCR beta chains across the 666 repertoires, and 10 million to 11 million of these chains were shared by at least two donors. To remove PCR and sequencing errors, raw reads were error-corrected and collapsed into unique sequences using a nearest-neighbor algorithm that merged closely related sequences. V, D and J gene segments were assigned by aligning CDR3 sequences to IMGT reference sequences. For a sequence to be retained, a match of at least six nucleotides was required to both a V gene segment and a J gene segment. A rearrangement was called productive if the CDR3 had no stop codons and remained in frame with V and J, and every other rearrangement was called non-productive. Following IMGT convention, CDR3 was defined as the stretch from the second conserved V-encoded cysteine to the conserved J-encoded phenylalanine. Sequences without an unambiguous match to a single V gene segment were excluded from the earlier analysis of several hundred of the donors. An earlier analysis of approximately 590 of the donors classified V segments as functional when productive rearrangements were above 56.7% and as segregating when the standard deviation between donors was above 5%. A statistical classification framework was developed to diagnose cytomegalovirus status using the catalog of TCR beta chain sequences. In a later analysis, TCR nucleotide sequences were compared against IMGT/GENE-DB human TR gene sequences so that V and J genes could be assigned. A later analysis assigned CDR3 sequences and most-parsimonious VDJ recombination scenarios with the TCRdist pipeline. In a later analysis, each TCR beta chain was defined by its CDR3 amino acid sequence together with its V-gene family, and reads without a unique V-gene family were excluded. As a way to deal with suspected cross-contamination and a sequencing artifact, a later analysis dropped nearly 600 nucleotide sequences that were highly shared and had low generation probability. In a later analysis, a clonal expansion index was calculated for each public chain from normalized within-repertoire ranks of inferred template counts. In a later analysis, generation probabilities were computed using a VDJ recombination model fitted to out-of-frame rearrangements, and the results were checked against IGoR. In a later analysis, TCR-TCR, TCR-HLA and TCR-CMV co-occurrence was scored with hypergeometric tests, and a repertoire-size bias correction was applied to TCR pairs. False discovery rates were estimated in a later analysis by permuting HLA or CMV assignments 20 times. In a later analysis, co-occurring TCRs were grouped using DBSCAN, with TCRdist sequence similarity added in when clustering inside HLA-allele-positive subsets. Repertoires with fewer than 30,000 or more than 120,000 public chains, plus five repertoires with anomalous nucleotide sharing, were excluded from co-occurrence clustering. TCRdb re-hosts the immuneACCESS table, in-frame sequences only. Its copies lack some clones; in the studies checked, an unresolved V gene accounts for under half of them, and the cause for the rest is not known. V and J calls and clone size are given by that table; D and trimming were obtained from the DNA. The sample table shows over 90,000 clones, and 81% are seen once. Approximately 5.4% of the sample is held by the ten biggest clonotypes.

The sample comprised PBMCs. This chain joins TRBV5-1 to TRBJ2-2, with 9 bases matching TRBD2. The sequence was collected from a man in his forties or fifties in good health and CMV-seropositive. The CDR3 protein: CASSDSGGTGELFF. The DNA sequence reads TGCGCCAGCAGCGATAGCGGGGGCACCGGGGAGCTGTTTTTT.